This TCR beta chain was profiled in a study of blood T cell repertoires in COVID-19. V was cut by 2 bases and J by 8 bases, with 11 bases left in between. The germline V gene has CDR1 SGHNT and CDR2 YYREEE (reference sequence). The CDR3 loop spans 13 amino acids. The data were produced by immunoSEQ multiplex PCR, yet TCRdb's version contains in-frame clones alone and is incomplete. The table shows under 200,000 clones, with around 79% occurring only once. This sequence was found in a woman in her seventies in a cohort exposed to, infected with or recovered from COVID-19 (not recorded which). Sequencing was carried out using PBMCs or T cells enriched from blood (not recorded which). The genes are TRBV5-4 and TRBJ2-1; perhaps TRBD2 as D (5 bases). CDR3 bases: TGTGCCAGCAGCTTTAGCGCGGGCTATGAGCAGTTCTTC. It is translated as CASSFSAGYEQFF.